The T cell receptor beta chain under discussion was sequenced for a study of response to subunit inactivated influenza vaccine. General study findings and limits: The authors suggested that every seasonal influenza vaccination recruits few new T cells.

Germline V lookup: CDR1 MNHEY, CDR2 SMNVEV (reference sequence). The length of the CDR3 is 16 residues. The germline V and J ends were trimmed by 1 base and 0 bases, with 9 bases remaining between them. In the case of this clonotype: Its target is not known.

TCRdb analysed the RT-PCR reads with MiXCR anew, one entry per CDR3 protein. The sample includes 700,000 to 900,000 distinct CDR3 sequences, about 20% of them seen just once. Material: PBMCs from blood, obtained about 5 days after vaccination. This receptor was identified in a man aged 50 to 59 who received an inactivated influenza vaccine. This sequence joins TRBV27 and TRBJ2-2; D remains ambiguous. The CDR3: CASSLLGFANTGELFF. The CDR3 bases are TGTGCCAGCAGTTTATTGGGGTTCGCGAACACCGGGGAGCTGTTTTTT.